This TCR beta chain was identified in a study of cytomegalovirus exposure and HLA in healthy donors. On this clone: Its antigen is not identified.

The PCR was carried out with 60 Vbeta primers and 13 Jbeta primers. Assay used: immunoSEQ multiplex PCR; TCRdb lists only in-frame clones, some missing. This sample has approximately 87,000 clones; roughly 81% occur once, and the top ten carry around 5.2%. This CDR3 has 14 amino acids. After removal of 5 bases from V and 2 bases from J, the junction contained 4 bases not matched to a gene. Looked up from germline, CDR1 is MNHNS and CDR2 is SASEGT. Study outcomes and limitations: The investigators catalogued some 160 TCR beta chains as cytomegalovirus-associated.

Specimen: PBMCs. The chain couples TRBV6-1 to TRBJ2-7; TRBD2 aligns across 9 bases. This sequence was found in a woman aged 18-29 years in good health and CMV-seropositive. In DNA form, the CDR3 reads TGTGCCAGCAGTTGGACTAGCGTCACCTACGAGCAGTACTTC. It encodes CASSWTSVTYEQYF.